This T cell receptor beta chain was observed in a study of blood T cell repertoires in COVID-19. Overall study: COVID-19 samples collected from the United States, Italy and Spain covered acute and convalescent phases. The analysed material was cDNA or gDNA that came from T cells, B-cell-depleted T cells, or PBMCs.

This CDR3 region has 15 residues. V dropped 0 bases and J dropped 2 bases, with 11 bases sitting between them. CDR1 and CDR2 from the germline V gene are SGHNT and YYREEE (reference sequence). Clones were sequenced by immunoSEQ multiplex PCR, and TCRdb holds only the in-frame ones, with some missing. Of under 80,000 clones listed, around 83% are singletons. Material for sequencing was peripheral blood. The clonotype comes from a man at least 80 years old with acute or convalescent COVID-19. V usage is TRBV5-4 and J usage is TRBJ1-2; the D gene is possibly TRBD1 (6 bases). Here the CDR3 reads CASSLASGENYGYTF. In nucleotides, the CDR3 is TGTGCCAGCAGCTTGGCCTCAGGGGAAAACTATGGCTACACCTTC.